These 15 T cell receptor beta chains were all obtained from the same sample, sequenced in a study of T cells expressing NK-cell markers. Reanalyzing the 5' RACE reads, TCRdb keeps one entry per CDR3 protein, without DNA. The specimen's table records about 460,000 distinct CDR3 sequences. Sequencing was carried out using blood T cells: a sorted CD56 or NKG2C T cell subset, CD4+ or CD8+ T cells, or bulk PBMC T cells (not recorded which). These receptor sequences come from a woman aged 45-65 years in good health.

The chain joins TRBV10-3 to TRBJ2-1; no DNA is available, so the TRBD1 call from TCRdb remains unchecked. The CDR3 has 15 amino acids. Germline-derived CDR1 and CDR2 are ENHRY and SYGVKD. CDR3 region: CAISRQTGGSNEQFF.

The chain joins TRBV12-3 or TRBV12-4 to TRBJ2-1; TCRdb indicates TRBD1, and absent DNA this call remains unverified. The CDR3 length is 16 residues. The CDR3 spells CASSAGERNSYNEQFF.

The chain employs TRBV9 and TRBJ1-1. CDR3 length equals 16 residues. Germline loops: CDR1 SGDLS, CDR2 YYNGEE. This CDR3 reads CASSQGGVGINTEAFF. The full variable domain, in which reference TRBV9 and TRBJ1-1 provide the parts outside the CDR3, is DSGVTQTPKHLITATGQRVTLRCSPRSGDLSVYWYQQSLDQGLQFLIQYYNGEERAKGNILERFSAQQFPDLHSELNLSSLELGDSALYFCASSQGGVGINTEAFFGQGTRLTVV.

The chain uses TRBV11-3 and TRBJ2-1; lacking DNA, the TRBD1 call made by TCRdb goes unchecked. CDR3 length: 15 residues. Germline V CDR1 and CDR2: SGHNT, YENEEA. The CDR3 here is CASSPRVVGGNEQFF.

The rearrangement joins TRBV7-2 to TRBJ2-7. The germline V gene encodes CDR1 SGHTA and CDR2 FQGNSA. This CDR3 has 12 amino acids. The CDR3 loop reads CASSLVRSEQYF.

This chain connects TRBV7-2 to TRBJ1-1; the D call of TRBD1 rests on TCRdb alone, since no DNA is present to check it. The CDR3 totals 13 residues. Germline CDR1 and CDR2: SGHTA and FQGNSA. The chain's CDR3 is CASSLFGGTEAFF. Full variable domain (missing parts from reference TRBV7-2 and TRBJ1-1): GAGVSQSPSNKVTEKGKDVELRCDPISGHTALYWYRQSLGQGLEFLIYFQGNSAPDKSGLPSDRFSAERTGGSVSTLTIQRTQQEDSAVYLCASSLFGGTEAFFGQGTRLTVV.

This chain connects TRBV7-8 to TRBJ2-7; the TRBD2 assignment by TCRdb is unverifiable without DNA. This CDR3 comprises 19 residues. Germline V gives CDR1 SGHVS, CDR2 FQNEAQ. CDR3 residues: CASSPGTSGTRVRSYEQYF.

The rearrangement joins TRBV9 to TRBJ2-7. This CDR3 has 14 residues. Germline assignment: CDR1 SGDLS and CDR2 YYNGEE. Here the CDR3 reads CASSEDNSRNEQYF. Combining the CDR3 with reference TRBV9 and TRBJ2-7 gives the whole variable domain DSGVTQTPKHLITATGQRVTLRCSPRSGDLSVYWYQQSLDQGLQFLIQYYNGEERAKGNILERFSAQQFPDLHSELNLSSLELGDSALYFCASSEDNSRNEQYFGPGTRLTVT.

The V gene is TRBV6-1, the J gene TRBJ1-1. The CDR3 has 17 residues. Germline values: CDR1 MNHNS, CDR2 SASEGT. CDR3: CASSEWWEGPVNTEAFF.

The V gene is TRBV5-1, the J gene TRBJ2-2. The CDR3 spans 17 residues. Germline assignment: CDR1 SGHRS and CDR2 YFSETQ. The CDR3 spells CASSPRLGSANTGELFF.

The CDR3 reads CASSKGVQEKLFF. The chain is built from TRBV6-5 and TRBJ1-4; TCRdb calls TRBD1, which cannot be checked without DNA. CDR1 and CDR2 (germline): MNHEY, SVGAGI. CDR3 size: 13 residues.

This chain links TRBV10-3 with TRBJ1-1; as DNA is missing, the TRBD1 call by TCRdb cannot be tested. This CDR3 comprises 15 residues. Germline CDR1 and CDR2: ENHRY and SYGVKD. The CDR3 region is CAITPSDRGVAEAFF.

V usage is TRBV4-1 and J usage is TRBJ1-4. The length of the CDR3 is 15 residues. Germline CDR1 is MGHRA and CDR2 is YSYEKL. CDR3: CASSQTFATNEKLFF.

The chain recombines TRBV12-5 with TRBJ2-5. Germline lookup yields CDR1 LGHNT and CDR2 FRNRAP. The CDR3 loop spans 14 amino acids. CDR3 region: CASGSGLFRETQYF.

This chain connects TRBV11-2 to TRBJ2-5; TCRdb's D gene call, TRBD1, goes unchecked for lack of DNA. This CDR3 comprises 15 residues. Germline CDR1 and CDR2: SGHAT and FQNNGV. CDR3 in amino acids: CASSRPGGQGETQYF.